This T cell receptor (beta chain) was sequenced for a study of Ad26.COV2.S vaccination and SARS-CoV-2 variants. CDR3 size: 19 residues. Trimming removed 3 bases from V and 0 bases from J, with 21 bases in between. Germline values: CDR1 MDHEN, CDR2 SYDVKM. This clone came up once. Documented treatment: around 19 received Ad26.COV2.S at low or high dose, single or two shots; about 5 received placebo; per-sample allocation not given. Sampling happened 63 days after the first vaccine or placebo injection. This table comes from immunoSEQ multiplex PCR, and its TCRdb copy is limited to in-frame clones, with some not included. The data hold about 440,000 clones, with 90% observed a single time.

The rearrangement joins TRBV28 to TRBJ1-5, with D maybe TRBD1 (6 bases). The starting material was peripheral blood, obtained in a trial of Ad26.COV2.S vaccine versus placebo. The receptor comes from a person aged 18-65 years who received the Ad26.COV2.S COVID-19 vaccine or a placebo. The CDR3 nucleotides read TGTGCCAGCAGTTTGGATAGGTCCACAGGGAGTTATAGCAATCAGCCCCAGCATTTT. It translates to CASSLDRSTGSYSNQPQHF.